The rows below give T cell receptor beta chains drawn from one sample of a study of T cell responses to AZD1222 COVID-19 vaccine. Some clones are missing from TCRdb's copy, which holds only in-frame ones; the method was immunoSEQ multiplex PCR. The sample yields some 120,000 clones, more than 85% seen once. The specimen was peripheral blood, collected on day 0 of MenACWY control vaccination. The receptors originated from an adult in good health. The conserved cysteine and the conserved F or W are not part of the CDR3 here.

v_call: TRBV11-1
j_call: TRBJ2-2
cdr3_length: 14
cdr3_aa: ASSLGQEIATGELF

v_call: TRBV5-1
j_call: TRBJ1-2
cdr3_length: 12
cdr3_aa: ASRGGQGNYGYT

v_call: TRBV3-1/TRBV3-2
j_call: TRBJ2-4
cdr3_length: 14
cdr3_aa: ASSHRGQGAKNIQY

v_call: TRBV11-3
j_call: TRBJ2-3
cdr3_length: 11
cdr3_aa: ASMPGTTDTQY

v_call: TRBV5-4
j_call: TRBJ2-2
cdr3_length: 13
cdr3_aa: ASSLERLNTGELF

v_call: TRBV11-2
j_call: TRBJ2-2
cdr3_length: 13
cdr3_aa: ASSPVSSNTGELF

v_call: TRBV7-9
j_call: TRBJ2-1
cdr3_length: 14
cdr3_aa: ASSLVSTGEHNEQF

v_call: TRBV5-6
j_call: TRBJ1-1
cdr3_length: 14
cdr3_aa: ASSSTGFTRDTEAF

v_call: TRBV11-3
j_call: TRBJ2-7
cdr3_length: 12
cdr3_aa: ASSLGSSVYEQY

v_call: TRBV6-5
j_call: TRBJ2-5
cdr3_length: 13
cdr3_aa: ASSYIQGAGKTQY

v_call: TRBV5-4
j_call: TRBJ1-3
cdr3_length: 11
cdr3_aa: ASSFYSGNTIY

v_call: TRBV6-6
j_call: TRBJ2-7
cdr3_length: 12
cdr3_aa: ASSYSVASIEQY

v_call: TRBV10-3
j_call: TRBJ1-5
cdr3_length: 15
cdr3_aa: AISESGTGYSNQPQH

v_call: TRBV27
j_call: TRBJ1-4
cdr3_length: 13
cdr3_aa: ASNFGGSTNEKLF

v_call: TRBV7-2
j_call: TRBJ2-7
cdr3_length: 13
cdr3_aa: ASSPEAGATYEQY

v_call: TRBV14
j_call: TRBJ2-7
cdr3_length: 11
cdr3_aa: ASSKGDGREQY

v_call: TRBV5-1
j_call: TRBJ2-7
cdr3_length: 14
cdr3_aa: ASSLGTSGNSYEQY

v_call: TRBV6-5
j_call: TRBJ2-5
cdr3_length: 11
cdr3_aa: ASKDRGQETQY

v_call: TRBV7-2
j_call: TRBJ2-7
cdr3_length: 14
cdr3_aa: ASSYSVGTSSYEQY

v_call: TRBV6-4
j_call: TRBJ1-1
cdr3_length: 10
cdr3_aa: ASSDETGRTF

v_call: TRBV27
j_call: TRBJ1-5
cdr3_length: 13
cdr3_aa: ASSSLSGGNQPQH

v_call: TRBV9
j_call: TRBJ1-3
cdr3_length: 13
cdr3_aa: ASSVEISSGNTIY

v_call: TRBV24-1
j_call: TRBJ1-1
cdr3_length: 13
cdr3_aa: ATSDRASKNTEAF

v_call: TRBV6-5
j_call: TRBJ1-6
cdr3_length: 14
cdr3_aa: ASSSQDGSYNSPLH